The 8 T cell receptor beta chains listed next were all sequenced from one sample in a study of glioma-infiltrating T cells after dendritic cell vaccination. Profiling relied on immunoSEQ multiplex PCR, and the TCRdb table lists in-frame clones only, not all of them. The data show 80,000 to 100,000 clones, with 65% to 85% seen just once and 5.4% held by the top ten. Time point in this sample: after dendritic cell vaccination, including at tumor progression/relapse. Here the sequenced sample was blood, taken after dendritic cell vaccination. All receptors derive from a human donor with glioblastoma.

The count of this clone is one. The J gene is TRBJ2-1, the V gene TRBV2; 9 positions agree with TRBD1. After removal of 1 base from V and 3 bases from J, the junction contained 7 bases not matched to a gene. Germline lookup yields CDR1 SNHLY and CDR2 FYNNEI. This CDR3 spans 17 amino acids. The CDR3 region has the DNA TGTGCCAGCAGTGAAGGTTGGACAGGGGCCTTCTACAATGAGCAGTTCTTC. It specifies CASSEGWTGAFYNEQFF.

The chain uses TRBV4-1 and TRBJ1-3, with no clear D. The germline V gene encodes CDR1 MGHRA and CDR2 YSYEKL. Deletions cut 3 bases from V and 4 bases from J, with 19 bases between. This CDR3 region has 17 residues. The CDR3 spells CASSHTSTRSRGNTIYF. The CDR3 DNA reads as TGCGCCAGCAGCCATACCTCCACAAGATCTCGAGGAAACACCATATATTTT.

The chain joins TRBV19 to TRBJ2-2; 9 nucleotides align to TRBD1. V was pared by 7 bases and J by 1 base, with 13 bases of the junction left unmatched. This CDR3 region has 18 residues. The germline gives CDR1 LNHDA, CDR2 SQIVND (reference sequence). CDR3 region: CASIPAGWDRVNTGELFF. CDR3 DNA sequence: TGTGCCAGTATCCCGGCCGGTTGGGACAGGGTGAACACCGGGGAGCTGTTTTTT. Using reference TRBV19 and TRBJ2-2 for the parts outside the CDR3, the full variable domain is DGGITQSPKYLFRKEGQNVTLSCEQNLNHDAMYWYRQDPGQGLRLIYYSQIVNDFQKGDIAEGYSVSREKKESFPLTVTSAQKNPTAFYLCASIPAGWDRVNTGELFFGEGSRLTVL.

This chain uses TRBV29-1 with TRBJ2-3, with a weak D call TRBD2 (6 bases). This CDR3 has 14 amino acids. The germline gives CDR1 SQVTM, CDR2 ANQGSEA. The CDR3 nucleotides are TGCAGTGCTTTCCTTTTGGGAGGAACAGATACGCAGTATTTT. Translating it yields CSAFLLGGTDTQYF.

V is TRBV5-5 and J is TRBJ1-6; D may be TRBD1 (6 bases). V lost 1 base and J 9 bases, leaving 11 bases between the germline ends. The length of the CDR3 is 14 residues. Germline V CDR1 and CDR2: SGHKS, YYEKEE (reference sequence). The CDR3 DNA reads as TGTGCCAGCAGCTTGTCACAGGGCCGTTCACCCCTCCACTTT. Its translation: CASSLSQGRSPLHF. Full variable domain (outside the CDR3, taken from reference TRBV5-5 and TRBJ1-6): DAGVTQSPTHLIKTRGQQVTLRCSPISGHKSVSWYQQVLGQGPQFIFQYYEKEERGRGNFPDRFSARQFPNYSSELNVNALLLGDSALYLCASSLSQGRSPLHFGNGTRLTVT.

The chain employs TRBV5-1 and TRBJ2-3, with 9 bases identical to TRBD2. Germline CDR1 is SGHRS and CDR2 is YFSETQ. Trimming at V came to 0 bases and at J to 1 base, leaving 6 bases not matched to a gene. This CDR3 is 17 amino acids long. Written as DNA, the CDR3 is TGCGCCAGCAGCTTGGTGTCTAGCGGGGCCGGCACAGATACGCAGTATTTT. Protein sequence: CASSLVSSGAGTDTQYF. The whole variable domain, filled in from reference TRBV5-1 and TRBJ2-3, reads KAGVTQTPRYLIKTRGQQVTLSCSPISGHRSVSWYQQTPGQGLQFLFEYFSETQRNKGNFPGRFSGRQFSNSRSEMNVSTLELGDSALYLCASSLVSSGAGTDTQYFGPGTRLTVL.

The chain recombines TRBV29-1 with TRBJ2-2, with D possibly matching TRBD1 (6 bases). Looked up from germline, CDR1 is SQVTM and CDR2 is ANQGSEA. The CDR3 extends over 14 amino acids. The ends were cut back, 6 bases at V and 2 bases at J, with 13 bases in the middle. The CDR3 coding sequence is TGCAGCGTGCAGGCAGGGGTTAACACCGGGGAGCTGTTTTTT. As protein: CSVQAGVNTGELFF.

The rearrangement uses TRBV5-1 and TRBJ1-1; the match to TRBD1 covers 8 bases. Per germline, CDR1 SGHRS and CDR2 YFSETQ. With V trimmed by 4 bases and J by 1 base, 3 bases remained unmatched. This CDR3 spans 14 amino acids. The CDR3 loop reads CASSEGQANTEAFF. The CDR3 coding sequence is TGCGCCAGCAGCGAGGGACAGGCGAACACTGAAGCTTTCTTT. Full variable domain (remainder filled in from reference TRBV5-1 and TRBJ1-1): KAGVTQTPRYLIKTRGQQVTLSCSPISGHRSVSWYQQTPGQGLQFLFEYFSETQRNKGNFPGRFSGRQFSNSRSEMNVSTLELGDSALYLCASSEGQANTEAFFGQGTRLTVV.